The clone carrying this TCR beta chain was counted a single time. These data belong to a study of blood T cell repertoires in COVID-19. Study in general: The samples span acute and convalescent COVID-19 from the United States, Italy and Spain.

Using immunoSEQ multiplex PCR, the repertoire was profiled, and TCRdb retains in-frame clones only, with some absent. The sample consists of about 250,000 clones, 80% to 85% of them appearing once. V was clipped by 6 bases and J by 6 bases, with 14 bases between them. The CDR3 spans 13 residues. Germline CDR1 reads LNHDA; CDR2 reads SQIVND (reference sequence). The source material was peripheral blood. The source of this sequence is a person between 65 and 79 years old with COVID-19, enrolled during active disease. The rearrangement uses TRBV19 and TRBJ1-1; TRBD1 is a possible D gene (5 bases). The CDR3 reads CASRPNGGAEAFF. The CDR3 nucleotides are TGTGCCAGTAGACCAAACGGAGGGGCTGAAGCTTTCTTT. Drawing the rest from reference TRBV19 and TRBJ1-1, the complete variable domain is DGGITQSPKYLFRKEGQNVTLSCEQNLNHDAMYWYRQDPGQGLRLIYYSQIVNDFQKGDIAEGYSVSREKKESFPLTVTSAQKNPTAFYLCASRPNGGAEAFFGQGTRLTVV.